These 2 T cell receptor beta chains were all obtained from the same sample, sequenced in a study of T cells in Graves' hyperthyroidism and ophthalmopathy. Authors of the study amplified TCR beta CDR3 regions from RNA transcripts. During a first-round RT-PCR of the TCR CDR3, the HTBI primer set was used. A single record per CDR3 protein comes from TCRdb applying MiXCR to the multiplex PCR reads. Among 660,000 or so distinct CDR3 sequences listed, about 45% were seen once. Sequenced: peripheral blood or thyroid tissue (not recorded which). The receptor source for this set is an adult man with Graves' disease, either hyperthyroidism or ophthalmopathy (not recorded which).

V is TRBV10-2 and J is TRBJ1-5; unclear D gene. From germline, CDR1 is WSHSY and CDR2 SAAADI. The CDR3 extends over 13 amino acids. The V gene lost 8 bases and the J gene lost 7 bases, with 15 bases spanning the gap. CDR3 in amino acids: CASLAGSGQPQHF. CDR3 DNA sequence: TGCGCCAGCTTAGCGGGGTCTGGCCAGCCCCAGCATTTT.

This clonotype was detected many times. The chain recombines TRBV7-6 with TRBJ2-7; D call uncertain. Per germline, CDR1 SGHVS and CDR2 FNYEAQ. V dropped 5 bases and J dropped 4 bases, with 9 bases sitting between them. The CDR3 totals 12 residues. CDR3 region: CASSTTGYEQYF. CDR3 DNA: TGTGCCAGCAGCACGACTGGGTACGAGCAGTACTTC. Full variable domain (remainder filled in from reference TRBV7-6 and TRBJ2-7): GAGVSQSPRYKVTKRGQDVALRCDPISGHVSLYWYRQALGQGPEFLTYFNYEAQQDKSGLPNDRFSAERPEGSISTLTIQRTEQRDSAMYRCASSTTGYEQYFGPGTRLTVT.